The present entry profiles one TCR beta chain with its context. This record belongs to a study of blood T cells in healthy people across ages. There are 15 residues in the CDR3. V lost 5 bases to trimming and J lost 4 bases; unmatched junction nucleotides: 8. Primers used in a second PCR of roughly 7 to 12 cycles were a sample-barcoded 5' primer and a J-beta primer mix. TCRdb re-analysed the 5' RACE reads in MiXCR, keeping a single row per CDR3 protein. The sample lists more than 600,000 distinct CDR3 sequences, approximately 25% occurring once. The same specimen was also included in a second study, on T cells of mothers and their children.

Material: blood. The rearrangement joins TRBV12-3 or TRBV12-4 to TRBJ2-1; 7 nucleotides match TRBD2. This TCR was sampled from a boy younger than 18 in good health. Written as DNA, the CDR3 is TGTGCCAGCAGTCCCCGGATAGCGGGTTACAATGAGCAGTTCTTC. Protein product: CASSPRIAGYNEQFF.